The sequence of this TCR beta chain was determined in a study of T cells after yellow fever vaccination. About the study: Fractions of low cell number were prepared using SMART-Seq v4 Ultra Low Input. Overall study findings and caveats: Post-booster repertoires again held most primary-vaccination clones (about 96% CD4, roughly 88% CD8).

The table lists this clonotype with a few counts. The antigen remains unidentified. TCRdb re-called the 5' RACE reads with MiXCR, one entry per CDR3 protein. The table lists a few hundred thousand distinct CDR3 sequences, 6.2% of them singletons. Germline-derived CDR1 and CDR2 are SQVTM and ANQGSEA. V was pared by 4 bases and J by 7 bases, with 10 bases between. CDR3 length: 11 residues. Specimen: PBMCs, collected 5 days after the yellow fever booster vaccination. The TCR was taken from a man younger than 40 who received the YFV17D yellow fever vaccine. The rearrangement uses TRBV29-1 and TRBJ1-2, with no clear D. CDR3 residues: CSVGGFFGYTF. The CDR3 DNA follows: TGCAGCGTTGGAGGGTTCTTTGGCTACACCTTC.